This entry lists 24 T cell receptor beta chains sequenced from one sample in a study of blood T cell repertoires in COVID-19. The table came from immunoSEQ multiplex PCR; TCRdb's copy has only in-frame clones and leaves some out. Of about 170,000 clones in the sample, around 85% were seen once. Sequencing was carried out using peripheral blood. All receptors derive from a man aged 55 to 69 who had recovered from COVID-19.

The chain uses TRBV19 and TRBJ2-7, with 9 bases lining up with TRBD1. V was pared by 7 bases and J by 3 bases, with 7 bases of the junction left unmatched. Germline assignment: CDR1 LNHDA and CDR2 SQIVND (reference sequence). The CDR3 loop spans 14 amino acids. The CDR3 coding sequence is TGTGCCAGTACATGGGGACAGGGTGACTACGAGCAGTACTTC. Its translation: CASTWGQGDYEQYF.

This clone occurred once. Written as DNA, the CDR3 is TGTGCCAGTAGCGGGACAGTCGTCACTGAAGCTTTCTTT. Amino acid sequence: CASSGTVVTEAFF. This chain connects TRBV19 to TRBJ1-1; 7 bases are shared with TRBD1. This CDR3 is built from 13 residues. V lost 6 bases to trimming and J lost 4 bases; unmatched junction nucleotides: 5. In germline, CDR1 is LNHDA, CDR2 SQIVND (reference sequence).

V usage is TRBV24-1 and J usage is TRBJ2-5; no clear D gene. Trimming left V 3 bases short and J 5 bases short, with 6 bases between. CDR1 KGHDR and CDR2 SFDVKD come from the germline V gene. There are 12 residues in the CDR3. CDR3: CATSDDGETQYF. The CDR3 DNA is TGTGCCACCAGTGATGACGGGGAGACCCAGTACTTC.

V and J are TRBV5-4 and TRBJ2-5; D possibly corresponds to TRBD1 (5 bases). Trimming shortened V by 3 bases and J by 5 bases, and 8 bases separated the two germline ends. This CDR3 spans 12 amino acids. Looked up from germline, CDR1 is SGHNT and CDR2 is YYREEE (reference sequence). The CDR3 region is CASSWGPETQYF. Here the CDR3 DNA reads TGTGCCAGCAGCTGGGGCCCTGAGACCCAGTACTTC.

This sequence joins TRBV11-1 and TRBJ2-7, with D possibly being TRBD2 (6 bases). There are 15 residues in the CDR3. In germline, CDR1 is SGHAT, CDR2 FQDESV (reference sequence). The V end lost 5 bases, the J end lost 0 bases, and 14 bases lay between the germline ends. The CDR3 sequence: CASSQVAETSYEQYF. CDR3 bases: TGTGCCAGCAGCCAGGTAGCGGAGACCTCCTACGAGCAGTACTTC. Looking up the rest from reference TRBV11-1 and TRBJ2-7 gives the full variable domain: EAEVAQSPRYKITEKSQAVAFWCDPISGHATLYWYRQILGQGPELLVQFQDESVVDDSQLPKDRFSAERLKGVDSTLKIQPAELGDSAMYLCASSQVAETSYEQYFGPGTRLTVT.

The chain has TRBV7-2 and TRBJ1-3; D is ambiguous. The V and J ends lost 1 base and 3 bases respectively, with 7 bases between them. This CDR3 has 14 amino acids. Germline values: CDR1 SGHTA, CDR2 FQGNSA. The CDR3 nucleotides are TGTGCCAGCAGCTTAGGGAGTTTTGGAAACACCATATATTTT. Encoded protein: CASSLGSFGNTIYF.

This clone was counted a few times. The chain is built from TRBV27 and TRBJ2-3; 11 nucleotides match TRBD1. Germline V gene data show CDR1 as MNHEY and CDR2 as SMNVEV (reference sequence). The CDR3 has 15 amino acids. V shed 5 bases, J shed 5 bases, and the junction held 6 bases outside the gene matches. The CDR3 loop is CASSPGQGGGDTQYF. CDR3 sequence (DNA): TGTGCCAGCAGTCCGGGACAGGGGGGGGGAGATACGCAGTATTTT.

The J gene is TRBJ1-4, the V gene TRBV9; 8 bases agree with TRBD1. The CDR3 covers 16 residues. V shed 2 bases, J shed 2 bases, and the junction held 5 bases outside the gene matches. From germline, CDR1 is SGDLS and CDR2 YYNGEE. Here the CDR3 DNA reads TGTGCCAGCAGCGTCGGACAGGGAAGGACTAATGAAAAACTGTTTTTT. This translates into CASSVGQGRTNEKLFF.

V usage is TRBV10-3 and J usage is TRBJ1-5, with TRBD1 identical over 7 bases. Germline CDR1 reads ENHRY; CDR2 reads SYGVKD. The CDR3 has 13 amino acids. The V segment lost 6 bases and the J segment 7 bases; nucleotides outside the gene matches: 6. CDR3 DNA sequence: TGTGCCATCAGCAGACAGGGTGAACAGCCCCAGCATTTT. Amino acid sequence: CAISRQGEQPQHF.

V gene TRBV4-3 combines with J gene TRBJ1-1; tentatively, D is TRBD1 (6 bases). The V end was cut by 6 bases, the J end by 0 bases, with 8 bases between. CDR1 is LGHNA, CDR2 YSLEER, per germline. The CDR3 totals 13 residues. The CDR3 coding sequence is TGCGCCAGCAGGGGACAATTGAACACTGAAGCTTTCTTT. Protein: CASRGQLNTEAFF.

The CDR3 reads CASSIVNRKETQYF. The CDR3 region has the DNA TGTGCCAGTAGTATAGTAAACAGGAAAGAGACCCAGTACTTC. The V and J genes are TRBV19 and TRBJ2-5; maybe TRBD1 (5 bases). Germline CDR1 LNHDA, CDR2 SQIVND (reference sequence). The V end was cut by 1 base, the J end by 3 bases, with 9 bases between. The CDR3 has 14 residues.

The genes are TRBV20-1 and TRBJ1-5; D perhaps matches TRBD1 (6 bases). Trimming removed 3 bases from V and 0 bases from J, with 18 bases in between. The germline V gene has CDR1 DFQATT and CDR2 SNEGSKA (reference sequence). The CDR3 extends over 17 amino acids. DNA for the CDR3: TGCAGTGCTAGTGAGGGGCAGGGGATATATAGCAATCAGCCCCAGCATTTT. This sequence encodes CSASEGQGIYSNQPQHF.

This sequence joins TRBV2 and TRBJ2-7; 9 bases are shared with TRBD1. Unmatched junction bases numbered 12, after V lost 5 bases and J lost 1 base. Germline V gene data show CDR1 as SNHLY and CDR2 as FYNNEI. The CDR3 is made up of 17 amino acids. The chain's CDR3 is CASSHPPNRGPSYEQYF. The CDR3 nucleotides read TGTGCCAGCAGTCATCCGCCTAACAGGGGGCCTTCCTACGAGCAGTACTTC.

The chain uses TRBV7-9 and TRBJ1-2; 8 nucleotides line up with TRBD1. The CDR3 runs 14 residues. J was trimmed by 9 bases and V by 4 bases; bases with no gene match: 10. CDR1 is SEHNR and CDR2 is FQNEAQ in the germline V gene (reference sequence). CDR3 bases: TGTGCCAGCAGCTCGAGACAGGGGAGGAATCGCTACACCTTC. It specifies CASSSRQGRNRYTF. Full variable domain (rest looked up from reference TRBV7-9 and TRBJ1-2): DTGVSQNPRHKITKRGQNVTFRCDPISEHNRLYWYRQTLGQGPEFLTYFQNEAQLEKSRLLSDRFSAERPKGSFSTLEIQRTEQGDSAMYLCASSSRQGRNRYTFGSGTRLTVV.

The chain joins TRBV6-1 to TRBJ1-5, with D unresolved. Germline loops: CDR1 MNHNS, CDR2 SASEGT. This CDR3 region has 14 residues. Trimming shortened V by 2 bases and J by 2 bases, and 7 bases separated the two germline ends. The CDR3 DNA reads as TGTGCCAGCAGTGAATTGGAGGGCAATCAGCCCCAGCATTTT. Its translation: CASSELEGNQPQHF.

The V call is TRBV4-2, the J call TRBJ2-2; TRBD2 agrees at 8 bases. Germline V gene sequence: CDR1 LGHNA, CDR2 YNFKEQ. The trim removed 5 bases at V and 4 bases at J, leaving 6 bases unmatched. The CDR3 covers 15 residues. CDR3 amino acids: CASSGSGEGTGELFF. CDR3 DNA: TGTGCCAGCAGCGGTAGCGGGGAGGGCACCGGGGAGCTGTTTTTT.

The chain combines TRBV6-2 or TRBV6-3 with TRBJ2-5, with D possibly matching TRBD1 (5 bases). This CDR3 spans 14 amino acids. Germline V CDR1 and CDR2: MNHEY, SVGEGT. Trimming left V 6 bases short and J 5 bases short, with 16 bases between. The CDR3 DNA reads as TGTGCCAGCAGCGAGGCCGTTTACAGGGAGACCCAGTACTTC. Protein: CASSEAVYRETQYF.

The chain recombines TRBV27 with TRBJ1-2; TRBD1 matches 7 bases. Germline V gives CDR1 MNHEY, CDR2 SMNVEV (reference sequence). CDR3 length: 13 residues. The ends lost 5 bases at V and 5 bases at J; junction bases unmatched: 5. Here the CDR3 DNA reads TGTGCCAGCAGTGCCAGGACAGGATATGGCTACACCTTC. Protein product: CASSARTGYGYTF.

This chain connects TRBV5-5 to TRBJ1-1; D may be TRBD1 (6 bases). This CDR3 has 12 amino acids. Trimming removed 3 bases from V and 11 bases from J, with 14 bases in between. Germline assignment: CDR1 SGHKS and CDR2 YYEKEE (reference sequence). In DNA, the CDR3 is TGTGCCAGCAGCTGGTCGGGGGGCAATGCTTTCTTT. Protein product: CASSWSGGNAFF.

The CDR3 here is CASSATGGADTGELFF. The CDR3 region has the DNA TGTGCCAGCAGCGCAACAGGGGGCGCGGACACCGGGGAGCTGTTTTTT. This chain uses TRBV9 with TRBJ2-2; 9 nucleotides line up with TRBD1. CDR1 is SGDLS and CDR2 is YYNGEE in the germline V gene. This CDR3 spans 16 amino acids. The ends lost 3 bases at V and 3 bases at J; junction bases unmatched: 6.

This clone was seen a single time. The chain combines TRBV20-1 with TRBJ1-2, with D possibly matching TRBD1 (5 bases). This CDR3 has 14 amino acids. Trimming removed 3 bases at V and 0 bases at J, with 11 bases between. CDR1 is DFQATT, CDR2 SNEGSKA, per germline (reference sequence). The CDR3, as DNA: TGCAGTGCTAGTGGGGCCCCATCTAACTATGGCTACACCTTC. Protein: CSASGAPSNYGYTF.

This clone was seen more than once but under ten times. V and J are TRBV25-1 and TRBJ2-1, with TRBD2 identical over 7 bases. This CDR3 spans 14 amino acids. With V trimmed by 8 bases and J by 4 bases, 8 bases remained unmatched. Germline-derived CDR1 and CDR2 are MGHDK and SYGVNS. As DNA, the CDR3 is TGTGCCAGCGGCAGGGAGGGAGGGTACAATGAGCAGTTCTTC. Amino acid sequence: CASGREGGYNEQFF.

The chain has TRBV24-1 and TRBJ1-2; the D gene is possibly TRBD1 (5 bases). CDR3 size: 15 residues. The V end lost 5 bases, the J end lost 4 bases, and 16 bases lay between the germline ends. Germline CDR1 is KGHDR and CDR2 is SFDVKD. The CDR3 bases are TGTGCCACCAGTGGGGGGGAAGGTCGGCTCTATGGCTACACCTTC. This encodes CATSGGEGRLYGYTF.

V gene TRBV5-8 combines with J gene TRBJ2-5; 7 positions agree with TRBD1. With V trimmed by 2 bases and J by 1 base, 5 bases remained unmatched. Germline CDR1 is SGHTS and CDR2 is YDEGEE. The CDR3 runs 15 residues. The CDR3 DNA sequence: TGTGCCAGCAGCTTAAGGGGGACAGCCCAAGAGACCCAGTACTTC. This gives the protein CASSLRGTAQETQYF.